This T cell receptor (beta chain) was retrieved from a study of blood T cell repertoires in COVID-19. Method: immunoSEQ multiplex PCR; TCRdb's copy keeps in-frame clones and lacks some. Altogether about 60,000 clones are present, roughly 80% being singletons, with the ten largest covering roughly 15%. Germline V gene lookup returns CDR1 SGHRS and CDR2 YFSETQ. V was trimmed by 2 bases and J by 2 bases, leaving 10 bases between them. The CDR3 has 15 residues. The genes are TRBV5-1 and TRBJ2-2; tentative D call: TRBD2 (5 bases). The material sequenced was peripheral blood. The sequence was collected from a man aged 55 to 70 with COVID-19, enrolled during active disease. DNA for the CDR3: TGCGCCAGCAGCTTCCCAGGACTTAACACCGGGGAGCTGTTTTTT. This encodes CASSFPGLNTGELFF.